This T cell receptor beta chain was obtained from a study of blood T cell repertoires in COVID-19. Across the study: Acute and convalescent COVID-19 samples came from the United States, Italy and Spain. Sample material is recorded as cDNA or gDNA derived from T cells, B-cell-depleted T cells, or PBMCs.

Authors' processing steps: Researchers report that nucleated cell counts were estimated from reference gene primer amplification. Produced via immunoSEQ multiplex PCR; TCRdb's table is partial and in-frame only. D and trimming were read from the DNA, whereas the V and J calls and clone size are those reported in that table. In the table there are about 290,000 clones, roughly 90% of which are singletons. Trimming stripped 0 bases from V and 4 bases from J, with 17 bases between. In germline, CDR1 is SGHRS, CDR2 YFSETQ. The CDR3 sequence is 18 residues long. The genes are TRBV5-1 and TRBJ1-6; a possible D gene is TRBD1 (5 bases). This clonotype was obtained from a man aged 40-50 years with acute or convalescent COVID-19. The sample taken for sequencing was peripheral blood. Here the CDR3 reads CASSLAWGSEGYNSPLHF. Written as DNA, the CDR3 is TGCGCCAGCAGCTTGGCTTGGGGCTCTGAAGGTTATAATTCACCCCTCCACTTT.